These T cell receptor beta chains were read from a single sample in a study of CD8 T cells in ankylosing spondylitis. TCRdb re-called the 5' RACE reads through MiXCR, storing one row per CDR3 protein. Of some 800,000 distinct CDR3 sequences listed, approximately 12% are singletons. The specimen sequenced was blood, either unsorted or a sorted T cell fraction (not recorded which). The receptor set was obtained from a male donor with ankylosing spondylitis. The CDR3 runs from the conserved cysteine through the conserved F or W. The order of the fields is D gene, J gene, V gene, clone size, CDR3 DNA, CDR3 protein. D genes are given only for firm matches. Size is stated for part of the rows, as once, few or many counts, or as a class when the clone is expanded.

D: .
J: TRBJ2-6
V: TRBV5-1
size: few
DNA: TGCGCCAGCAGCTTGGTGCTGAGCTCTGGGGCCAACGTCCTGACTTTC
CDR3: CASSLVLSSGANVLTF

D: .
J: TRBJ2-7
V: TRBV12-3/TRBV12-4
size: few
DNA: TGTGCCAGCAGCCCCCCATCGTCCGGGGTATCCTACGAGCAGTACTTC
CDR3: CASSPPSSGVSYEQYF

D: .
J: TRBJ1-5
V: TRBV20-1
size: few
DNA: TGCAGTGCTAGAGTCGGGAGGGCTACGCAGCCCCAGCATTTT
CDR3: CSARVGRATQPQHF

D: .
J: TRBJ1-1
V: TRBV20-1
size: few
DNA: TGCAGTGTTCGGTGGGGGAACACTGAAGCTTTCTTT
CDR3: CSVRWGNTEAFF

D: TRBD1
J: TRBJ2-2
V: TRBV7-7
size: few
DNA: TGTGCTAGCGGCAGGGGGCGGGACACCGGGGAGCTGTTTTTT
CDR3: CASGRGRDTGELFF

D: .
J: TRBJ2-2
V: TRBV10-3
size: many
DNA: TGTGCCATCAGTGAAAGACTCGGCACCGGGGAGCTGTTTTTT
CDR3: CAISERLGTGELFF

D: .
J: TRBJ1-1
V: TRBV29-1
size: many
DNA: TGCAGCGTCCGGCGGGGCCTGAGGGCTGAAGCTTTCTTT
CDR3: CSVRRGLRAEAFF

D: TRBD1
J: TRBJ2-5
V: TRBV19
size: .
DNA: TGTGCCAGTAGTATTACAGGGGGCCGGGAGACCCAGTACTTC
CDR3: CASSITGGRETQYF

D: .
J: TRBJ2-5
V: TRBV20-1
size: .
DNA: TGCAGTGCTAGTACGGGTCCGGTACAAGAGACCCAGTACTTC
CDR3: CSASTGPVQETQYF

D: .
J: TRBJ2-1
V: TRBV20-1
size: few
DNA: TGCAGTGCTTACTTGGAAAGGTATGAGCAGTTCTTC
CDR3: CSAYLERYEQFF

D: .
J: TRBJ1-2
V: TRBV20-1
size: .
DNA: TGCAGTGCTAGAGATAGGGGGTTGCATGGCTACACCTTC
CDR3: CSARDRGLHGYTF

D: .
J: TRBJ2-2
V: TRBV4-3
size: few
DNA: TGCGCCAGCAGCCAAGAAGGAATAGGGGGGAACACCGGGGAGCTGTTTTTT
CDR3: CASSQEGIGGNTGELFF

D: .
J: TRBJ1-2
V: TRBV5-1
size: few
DNA: TGCGCCAGCAGCTTGGCCCAAGCTGGCTACACCTTC
CDR3: CASSLAQAGYTF

D: TRBD1
J: TRBJ1-1
V: TRBV12-3/TRBV12-4
size: many
DNA: TGTGCCAGCAGTCTAAACAGGGGAACTGAAGCTTTCTTT
CDR3: CASSLNRGTEAFF

D: TRBD2
J: TRBJ2-5
V: TRBV5-6
size: .
DNA: TGTGCCAGCAGCCACCGACTAGCAAGTCAAGAGACCCAGTACTTC
CDR3: CASSHRLASQETQYF

D: .
J: TRBJ1-2
V: TRBV12-3/TRBV12-4
size: many
DNA: TGTGCCAGCAGTTTTACTGGGACTTATGGCTACACCTTC
CDR3: CASSFTGTYGYTF

D: TRBD1
J: TRBJ1-2
V: TRBV9
size: .
DNA: TGTGCCAGCAGCGCCCTCATAGGGACAGATTATGGCTACACCTTC
CDR3: CASSALIGTDYGYTF

D: .
J: TRBJ1-1
V: TRBV28
size: .
DNA: TGTGCCAGCAGGTCCCGGGTATGGGGCACTGAAGCTTTCTTT
CDR3: CASRSRVWGTEAFF

D: .
J: TRBJ1-1
V: TRBV7-3
size: once
DNA: TGTGCCAGCAGCTCCCCGGTGGGGAAGAGGAACACTGAAGCTTTCTTT
CDR3: CASSSPVGKRNTEAFF

D: .
J: TRBJ1-2
V: TRBV29-1
size: .
DNA: TGCAGCGTAGAACGAGGGACCGGGTGGTACACCTTC
CDR3: CSVERGTGWYTF

D: .
J: TRBJ1-5
V: TRBV20-1
size: .
DNA: TGCAGTGCTAGAGCCGACAGCGATCAGCCCCAGCATTTT
CDR3: CSARADSDQPQHF

D: TRBD1
J: TRBJ1-2
V: TRBV7-2
size: .
DNA: TGTGCCAGCAGCCCAGGGACAGGACAAGGGGGCTACACCTTC
CDR3: CASSPGTGQGGYTF

D: .
J: TRBJ1-1
V: TRBV10-3
size: .
DNA: TGTGCCATCAGTGAGTCGTTAGGCCGGATTGAAGCTTTCTTT
CDR3: CAISESLGRIEAFF